A selection of T cell receptor beta chains follows, all from one sample in a study of blood T cell repertoires in COVID-19. Here immunoSEQ multiplex PCR was the method, and the copy in TCRdb shows in-frame clones only, minus some. The profile shows 150,000 or so clones, 82% of them singletons. Sequenced material: peripheral blood. Receptor source: a woman between 65 and 79 years old with acute or convalescent COVID-19. CDR3s leave out the opening cysteine and the closing phenylalanine or tryptophan. Each record gives: J gene, V gene, CDR3 protein.

J: TRBJ1-1
V: TRBV4-1
CDR3: ASSQGAPRDTEAF

J: TRBJ2-3
V: TRBV7-2
CDR3: ASSLGLAGITDTQY

J: TRBJ1-1
V: TRBV5-6
CDR3: ASSHGQGWTEAF

J: TRBJ1-3
V: TRBV29-1
CDR3: SVEVRFGQGERSGNTIY

J: TRBJ2-1
V: TRBV7-7
CDR3: ASSPSGGQYNEQF

J: TRBJ2-2
V: TRBV24-1
CDR3: ATSDFNLHGRVETGELF

J: TRBJ2-7
V: TRBV2
CDR3: ASSDGEWGWEIEQY

J: TRBJ1-4
V: TRBV9
CDR3: ASSVGTGEGEKLF

J: TRBJ2-1
V: TRBV7-2
CDR3: ASSTPPLIYEQF

J: TRBJ2-1
V: TRBV6-2/TRBV6-3
CDR3: ASSPTRNEQF

J: TRBJ2-1
V: TRBV7-2
CDR3: ASSLAGGYEQF

J: TRBJ1-1
V: TRBV7-2
CDR3: ASNLGAGGNTEAF

J: TRBJ2-1
V: TRBV5-1
CDR3: ASSLGSGAGGYNEQF

J: TRBJ1-6
V: TRBV28
CDR3: ASSLARTGYNSPLH

J: TRBJ2-7
V: TRBV5-1
CDR3: ASSLAGGRAYEQY

J: TRBJ1-4
V: TRBV7-2
CDR3: ASSLGDRGRNEKLF

J: TRBJ2-7
V: TRBV6-2/TRBV6-3
CDR3: ASSPLGREQY

J: TRBJ1-1
V: TRBV24-1
CDR3: ATADRGTTEAF

J: TRBJ1-4
V: TRBV4-3
CDR3: ASSPAVTTNEKLF

J: TRBJ2-5
V: TRBV7-2
CDR3: ASSLSGTQETQY

J: TRBJ2-1
V: TRBV6-5
CDR3: ASGSGRDNEQF

J: TRBJ2-3
V: TRBV28
CDR3: ATTKGGVTDTQY

J: TRBJ2-3
V: TRBV15
CDR3: ATSRDPTVPDTQY

J: TRBJ2-4
V: TRBV18
CDR3: ASSPPISGRGGKNIQY

J: TRBJ2-7
V: TRBV19
CDR3: ASSTMTSGRPYEQY

J: TRBJ1-2
V: TRBV28
CDR3: ASRRSGTEGYT

J: TRBJ1-5
V: TRBV7-9
CDR3: ASSLVLQGLAQPQH

J: TRBJ2-7
V: TRBV6-5
CDR3: ASSPVRGYEQY

J: TRBJ2-7
V: TRBV18
CDR3: ASSLGGTGDEQY

J: TRBJ1-5
V: TRBV14
CDR3: ASSRGLDQPQH

J: TRBJ2-2
V: TRBV7-6
CDR3: ASSSASGRNTGELF

J: TRBJ1-2
V: TRBV12-3/TRBV12-4
CDR3: ASSSSPRGYT

J: TRBJ1-1
V: TRBV7-3
CDR3: ASSLTRDRNTEAF

J: TRBJ1-3
V: TRBV9
CDR3: ASSVGGLGNTIY

J: TRBJ2-2
V: TRBV11-3
CDR3: ASSLQAGGGTGELF

J: TRBJ1-1
V: TRBV7-2
CDR3: ASSTPLAGGNTEAF

J: TRBJ2-2
V: TRBV4-3
CDR3: ASTTASGGDTGELF

J: TRBJ2-3
V: TRBV5-1
CDR3: ASSPSTTWSRTTDTQY

J: TRBJ1-6
V: TRBV30
CDR3: AWRTGYPYNSPLH

J: TRBJ2-7
V: TRBV2
CDR3: ASSIGDSGSYEQY

J: TRBJ2-3
V: TRBV15
CDR3: ATSTRTGQGDTQY

J: TRBJ1-1
V: TRBV6-6
CDR3: ASRPVQGADGEAF

J: TRBJ2-1
V: TRBV5-6
CDR3: ASSPGQGLFGQF

J: TRBJ1-3
V: TRBV24-1
CDR3: ATSGGRGSATGNTIY

J: TRBJ2-5
V: TRBV7-2
CDR3: ASSPDRGVGTQY

J: TRBJ2-1
V: TRBV29-1
CDR3: SVAEQGTF

J: TRBJ2-1
V: TRBV11-3
CDR3: ASSFGDRVHDEQF

J: TRBJ1-5
V: TRBV6-6
CDR3: ASSPREPGPQH

J: TRBJ1-2
V: TRBV2
CDR3: ASSSRGTHSYGYT

J: TRBJ2-7
V: TRBV6-1
CDR3: ASSENRDEQY

J: TRBJ1-6
V: TRBV12-3/TRBV12-4
CDR3: ASNGLGNSPLH

J: TRBJ2-7
V: TRBV3-1/TRBV3-2
CDR3: ASSQSGGKSYEQY

J: TRBJ2-1
V: TRBV5-6
CDR3: ASSPVAGGLYNEQF